The 28 T cell receptor beta chains presented below share a single source sample, sequenced in a study of blood T cell repertoires in COVID-19 (dated by TCRdb to the early 2020s). The library relied on the immunoSEQ multiplex PCR assay. Not all clones reach the TCRdb copy of this immuneACCESS table, which keeps in-frame sequences only. Checked studies attribute under half of the gap to unresolved V genes and leave the rest unexplained. The sample table shows more than 200,000 clones, and 80% to 90% are seen once. The ten largest clones take up less than 0.75% of the sample. The sequenced material came from peripheral blood. The source is a man in his forties or fifties with acute or convalescent COVID-19.

The CDR3 sequence is CASSRRRGNYGYTF. CDR3 sequence (DNA): TGTGCCAGCAGTCGCCGCCGGGGAAACTATGGCTACACCTTC. The chain combines TRBV6-2 or TRBV6-3 with TRBJ1-2; D not certain. The germline V gene has CDR1 MNHEY and CDR2 SVGEGT. Deletions cut 5 bases from V and 2 bases from J, with 12 bases between. This CDR3 contains 14 residues.

This clone was observed a few times. The chain recombines TRBV10-3 with TRBJ2-6, with 9 bases lining up with TRBD1. Germline V lookup: CDR1 ENHRY, CDR2 SYGVKD. Losses at the gene ends were 5 bases for V and 0 bases for J; bases not matched to a gene: 5. This CDR3 contains 17 residues. DNA for the CDR3: TGTGCCATCAGTCGACAGGGGGGCTTCTCTGGGGCCAACGTCCTGACTTTC. Translated: CAISRQGGFSGANVLTF.

This clone was picked up a small number of times. The CDR3: CASRLHRDTGELFF. In nucleotides, the CDR3 is TGTGCCAGCAGGCTCCACAGGGACACCGGGGAGCTGTTTTTT. The chain employs TRBV3-1 (or the pseudogene TRBV3-2) and TRBJ2-2; tentatively, D is TRBD1 (6 bases). Germline values: CDR1 LGHDT, CDR2 YNNKEL (reference sequence). This CDR3 is built from 14 residues. Trimming stripped 6 bases from V and 3 bases from J, with 11 bases between.

The chain uses TRBV7-3 and TRBJ2-1; the match to TRBD2 covers 8 bases. Germline trimming cut 2 bases from V and 2 bases from J; bases unmatched to any gene: 5. The CDR3 extends over 16 amino acids. CDR1 is SGHTA and CDR2 is FQGTGA in the germline V gene. The CDR3 loop reads CASSLRGGRTYNEQFF. The CDR3 DNA reads as TGTGCCAGCAGCTTACGAGGCGGGAGGACCTACAATGAGCAGTTCTTC. The full variable domain, with the rest looked up from reference TRBV7-3 and TRBJ2-1, is GAGVSQTPSNKVTEKGKYVELRCDPISGHTALYWYRQSLGQGPEFLIYFQGTGAADDSGLPNDRFFAVRPEGSVSTLKIQRTERGDSAVYLCASSLRGGRTYNEQFFGPGTRLTVL.

This chain connects TRBV5-1 to TRBJ2-1, with no clear D. Germline V gene sequence: CDR1 SGHRS, CDR2 YFSETQ. V dropped 0 bases and J dropped 4 bases, with 5 bases sitting between them. CDR3 length: 13 amino acids. Written as DNA, the CDR3 is TGCGCCAGCAGCTTGGTAGAATACAATGAGCAGTTCTTC. It is translated as CASSLVEYNEQFF.

J is TRBJ2-4 and V is TRBV15; TRBD1 aligns across 11 bases. The junction had 6 bases not matched to a gene; V was cut back by 1 base and J by 7 bases. Germline V gene lookup returns CDR1 LNHNV and CDR2 YYDKDF (reference sequence). The CDR3 has 16 residues. The CDR3 spells CATSRVRTGGANIQYF. Written as DNA, the CDR3 is TGTGCCACCAGCAGAGTTCGGACAGGGGGCGCGAACATTCAGTACTTC.

V is TRBV3-1 (or the pseudogene TRBV3-2) and J is TRBJ2-7; D gene uncertain. With 8 bases removed from V and 2 bases from J, the gap between germline ends came to 4 bases. CDR1 is LGHDT and CDR2 is YNNKEL in the germline V gene (reference sequence). The CDR3 has 10 amino acids. DNA for the CDR3: TGTGCCAGCGGCACCTACGAGCAGTACTTC. It translates to CASGTYEQYF.

The V gene is TRBV21-1, the J gene TRBJ2-7; the table's D call of TRBD1 was not tested on the DNA. TRBV21-1 is a recognized pseudogene. This CDR3 comprises 15 residues. The CDR3 region is CASSTGGGLAYEQYF. The CDR3 nucleotides read TGTGCCAGCAGTACAGGGGGCGGGCTTGCCTACGAGCAGTACTTC.

The V gene is TRBV6-5, the J gene TRBJ2-1; TRBD1 aligns across 7 bases. Germline CDR1 and CDR2: MNHEY and SVGAGI. Trimming removed 6 bases from V and 6 bases from J; junction bases left unmatched: 5. This CDR3 spans 13 amino acids. DNA for the CDR3: TGTGCCAGCAGAAGACAGGGCCGCAATGAGCAGTTCTTC. It specifies CASRRQGRNEQFF.

The V gene is TRBV28, the J gene TRBJ1-2; a weak D match, TRBD1 (6 bases). The germline V gene encodes CDR1 MDHEN and CDR2 SYDVKM. The length of the CDR3 is 13 residues. Trimming removed 6 bases at V and 4 bases at J, with 12 bases between. CDR3 in amino acids: CASRLRDIYGYTF. CDR3 in DNA: TGTGCCAGCAGACTCCGGGACATCTATGGCTACACCTTC.

The CDR3 coding sequence is TGCGCCAGCAGCCGTACACCCGGGACAGAGGACGAGCAGTACTTC. Its protein product is CASSRTPGTEDEQYF. V usage is TRBV4-1 and J usage is TRBJ2-7, with 7 nucleotides matching TRBD1. The germline V gene encodes CDR1 MGHRA and CDR2 YSYEKL. Losses at the gene ends were 4 bases for V and 5 bases for J; bases not matched to a gene: 11. This CDR3 contains 15 residues.

The chain uses TRBV6-5 and TRBJ1-4; TRBD1 agrees at 7 bases. The germline V gene encodes CDR1 MNHEY and CDR2 SVGAGI. V trimming: 0 bases; J trimming: 9 bases; junction bases outside the gene matches: 10. This CDR3 spans 16 amino acids. This CDR3 reads CASSYSNRGRGKKLFF. In DNA form, the CDR3 reads TGTGCCAGCAGTTACTCCAACAGGGGCCGGGGGAAAAAACTGTTTTTT.

The chain joins TRBV15 to TRBJ2-5; D unresolved. CDR3 size: 14 residues. V lost 5 bases and J 5 bases, leaving 15 bases between the germline ends. Germline lookup yields CDR1 LNHNV and CDR2 YYDKDF (reference sequence). The CDR3 region is CATSPADETETQYF. The CDR3 region has the DNA TGTGCCACCAGCCCGGCGGATGAGACGGAGACCCAGTACTTC.

The V gene is TRBV27, the J gene TRBJ2-1; maybe TRBD2 (6 bases). Trimming shortened V by 2 bases and J by 6 bases, and 17 bases separated the two germline ends. CDR1 and CDR2 (germline): MNHEY, SMNVEV (reference sequence). This CDR3 region has 16 residues. This CDR3 is CASSLRFRGASNEQFF. In DNA form, the CDR3 reads TGTGCCAGCAGTTTAAGGTTCCGCGGGGCAAGCAATGAGCAGTTCTTC.

A single count supports this clone. The CDR3 bases are TGTGCCAGCACCACTGGGCTCAATACGCAGTATTTT. Residues: CASTTGLNTQYF. J is TRBJ2-3 and V is TRBV28; no definite D call. The CDR3 spans 12 residues. V gave up 7 bases and J gave up 7 bases, with 12 bases separating them. Germline V gene sequence: CDR1 MDHEN, CDR2 SYDVKM.

The V gene is TRBV5-1, the J gene TRBJ1-2; D possibly corresponds to TRBD1 (6 bases). The CDR3 is 16 residues long. The V end lost 1 base, the J end lost 5 bases, and 18 bases lay between the germline ends. Germline V CDR1 and CDR2: SGHRS, YFSETQ. The CDR3 DNA reads as TGCGCCAGCAGCTTGCGTTCAGGGGCCCGACTATATGGCTACACCTTC. This codes for CASSLRSGARLYGYTF.

This CDR3 is CAWNRDRLTGDGYTF. The CDR3 bases are TGTGCCTGGAACCGGGACAGGCTAACAGGTGATGGCTACACCTTC. The chain carries TRBV30 and TRBJ1-2, with TRBD1 matching over 8 bases. Germline V lookup: CDR1 GTSNPN, CDR2 SVGIG (reference sequence). The CDR3 is made up of 15 amino acids. V lost 4 bases to trimming and J lost 6 bases; unmatched junction nucleotides: 13.

V usage is TRBV28 and J usage is TRBJ2-1, with 7 nucleotides matching TRBD1. CDR1 MDHEN and CDR2 SYDVKM come from the germline V gene. V shed 3 bases, J shed 5 bases, and the junction held 7 bases outside the gene matches. This CDR3 contains 15 residues. CDR3 bases: TGTGCCAGCAGTTTTCTCGGAACAGGGGACAATGAGCAGTTCTTC. It encodes CASSFLGTGDNEQFF.

J is TRBJ2-7 and V is TRBV2; 12 bases fit TRBD1. Trimming took 11 bases from V and 5 from J; bases not matched to a gene: 10. The V gene's germline CDR1 is SNHLY and CDR2 FYNNEI. The CDR3 sequence is 14 residues long. The CDR3 nucleotides read TGTGCCGGCACCCCGGGACAGGGGGCCGACGAGCAGTACTTC. The encoded protein is CAGTPGQGADEQYF.

The CDR3 sequence is CAWSLGRVEETQYF. The CDR3 nucleotides are TGTGCCTGGAGTCTGGGCAGGGTGGAAGAGACCCAGTACTTC. This chain uses TRBV30 with TRBJ2-5; D is perhaps TRBD1 (5 bases). This CDR3 spans 14 amino acids. Trimming shortened V by 2 bases and J by 3 bases, and 13 bases separated the two germline ends. Per the germline V gene, CDR1 is GTSNPN and CDR2 is SVGIG (reference sequence).

V is TRBV18 and J is TRBJ1-1; maybe TRBD1 (6 bases). The CDR3 has 13 residues. V was shortened by 4 bases and J by 4 bases, with 10 bases between the two germline ends. Germline V gene lookup returns CDR1 KGHSH and CDR2 LQKENI. DNA of the CDR3: TGTGCCAGCTCACTCCGGGACACCACTGAAGCTTTCTTT. Protein product: CASSLRDTTEAFF.

V usage is TRBV30 and J usage is TRBJ1-6; TRBD1 might be the D (5 bases). From germline, CDR1 is GTSNPN and CDR2 SVGIG (reference sequence). The CDR3 consists of 13 residues. V was shortened by 5 bases and J by 5 bases, with 10 bases between the two germline ends. CDR3 residues: CAWAPGHNSPLHF. The CDR3 DNA reads as TGTGCCTGGGCCCCAGGGCATAATTCACCCCTCCACTTT.

The chain couples TRBV11-1 to TRBJ2-5; TRBD1 agrees at 11 bases. The germline CDR1 and CDR2 sequences are SGHAT and FQDESV (reference sequence). The CDR3 has 15 amino acids. The ends lost 6 bases at V and 5 bases at J; junction bases unmatched: 8. The CDR3 nucleotides are TGTGCCAGCAGTAGGGGACAGGGGGTAAAGGAGACCCAGTACTTC. Amino acid sequence: CASSRGQGVKETQYF.

This chain links TRBV6-4 with TRBJ2-2; D remains ambiguous. The CDR3 loop spans 15 amino acids. Trimming took off 5 bases at V and 5 bases at J, with 15 bases between the two ends. CDR1 MRHNA and CDR2 SNTAGT come from the germline V gene. This chain's CDR3 is CASSNTPDFTGELFF. CDR3 DNA: TGTGCCAGCAGTAATACTCCTGATTTTACCGGGGAGCTGTTTTTT.

The gene calls are TRBV29-1 and TRBJ1-1; 10 bases map to TRBD1. V trimming: 4 bases; J trimming: 5 bases; junction bases outside the gene matches: 10. Germline-derived CDR1 and CDR2 are SQVTM and ANQGSEA. The CDR3 length is 15 residues. The CDR3 nucleotides are TGCAGCGTTGTTTGGTTTCAGGACAGGGGGACTGAAGCTTTCTTT. Translating gives CSVVWFQDRGTEAFF.

V is TRBV3-1 (or the pseudogene TRBV3-2) and J is TRBJ2-1, with D tentatively TRBD1 (6 bases). The CDR3 is made up of 13 amino acids. Trimming removed 1 base from V and 7 bases from J, with 8 bases in between. CDR1 LGHDT and CDR2 YNNKEL come from the germline V gene (reference sequence). CDR3 region: CASSQVRGNEQFF. CDR3 in DNA: TGTGCCAGCAGCCAAGTAAGGGGGAATGAGCAGTTCTTC.

This rearrangement joins TRBV30 to TRBJ1-6; D is undetermined. V lost 2 bases to trimming and J lost 7 bases, with 6 bases between them. This CDR3 region has 12 residues. Looked up from germline, CDR1 is GTSNPN and CDR2 is SVGIG (reference sequence). CDR3 nucleotides: TGTGCCTGGAGTAGAGTGAATTCACCCCTCCACTTT. Amino acid sequence: CAWSRVNSPLHF.

The count of this clone is one. The chain has TRBV9 and TRBJ1-6, with TRBD1 matching 9 bases. V lost 1 base, J lost 9 bases, and 8 bases stayed unmatched. From germline, CDR1 is SGDLS and CDR2 YYNGEE. The CDR3 runs 16 residues. CDR3 protein: CASSVNPGQGGSPLHF. The CDR3 DNA follows: TGTGCCAGCAGCGTAAATCCGGGACAGGGTGGTTCACCCCTCCACTTT. The full variable domain, rest sourced from reference TRBV9 and TRBJ1-6, is DSGVTQTPKHLITATGQRVTLRCSPRSGDLSVYWYQQSLDQGLQFLIQYYNGEERAKGNILERFSAQQFPDLHSELNLSSLELGDSALYFCASSVNPGQGGSPLHFGNGTRLTVT.